These 21 T cell receptor beta chains came from one sample sequenced in a study of T cells in Graves' hyperthyroidism and ophthalmopathy. RNA transcripts served as the template for amplifying TCR beta CDR3 regions. In the first-round RT-PCR of the TCR CDR3, the HTBI primer set was used. TCRdb analysed the multiplex PCR reads with MiXCR anew, one entry per CDR3 protein. The data show over 400,000 distinct CDR3 sequences, around a fifth seen once. Sequencing input: blood. Receptors were obtained from a woman between 70 and 85 years old with Graves' ophthalmopathy.

This clonotype was detected only a few times. The rearrangement links TRBV28 to TRBJ2-7; tentatively, D is TRBD1 (5 bases). CDR1 MDHEN and CDR2 SYDVKM come from the germline V gene. This CDR3 comprises 15 residues. V was cut by 1 base and J by 2 bases, with 12 bases left in between. The CDR3 region is CASSLLGQGTYEQYF. CDR3 sequence (DNA): TGTGCCAGCAGTTTATTGGGGCAGGGTACCTACGAGCAGTACTTC.

This clonotype appeared a few times. The chain couples TRBV6-5 to TRBJ1-2, with TRBD1 matching over 7 bases. With V trimmed by 4 bases and J by 4 bases, 9 bases remained unmatched. The V gene's germline CDR1 is MNHEY and CDR2 SVGAGI. The CDR3 spans 15 residues. The CDR3 DNA reads TGTGCCAGCAGTTCCCCGGGACAGCCTGTCTATGGCTACACCTTC. This gives the protein CASSSPGQPVYGYTF.

This clonotype has a count of ten or more. The chain is built from TRBV12-5 and TRBJ1-1; 9 nucleotides line up with TRBD1. The V segment lost 6 bases and the J segment 6 bases; nucleotides outside the gene matches: 8. Per the germline V gene, CDR1 is LGHNT and CDR2 is FRNRAP. The CDR3 is 14 amino acids. The CDR3, as DNA: TGTGCTAGTGGCCTCGGACAGGGGAGGTCTGAAGCTTTCTTT. This codes for CASGLGQGRSEAFF.

The V and J genes are TRBV11-2 and TRBJ2-3, with D perhaps matching TRBD1 (6 bases). The V gene lost 4 bases and the J gene lost 9 bases, with 17 bases spanning the gap. The CDR3 length is 14 residues. Germline CDR1 reads SGHAT; CDR2 reads FQNNGV. The CDR3 DNA reads TGTGCCAGCAGCTCCCTACAGGGACGTCGGACGCAGTATTTT. Amino acids: CASSSLQGRRTQYF.

This clonotype was counted many times. The J gene is TRBJ1-4, the V gene TRBV2; no clear D gene. The CDR3 is made up of 16 amino acids. The germline gives CDR1 SNHLY, CDR2 FYNNEI. The V and J ends lost 8 bases and 6 bases respectively, with 22 bases between them. This CDR3 reads CASETRSGQADEKLFF. The CDR3 nucleotides are TGTGCCAGCGAAACACGGAGCGGCCAAGCGGATGAAAAACTGTTTTTT. The full variable domain, with the rest looked up from reference TRBV2 and TRBJ1-4, is EPEVTQTPSHQVTQMGQEVILRCVPISNHLYFYWYRQILGQKVEFLVSFYNNEISEKSEIFDDQFSVERPDGSNFTLKIRSTKLEDSAMYFCASETRSGQADEKLFFGSGTQLSVL.

This clonotype was recorded many times. The J gene is TRBJ2-1, the V gene TRBV7-9, with unresolved D. Germline assignment: CDR1 SEHNR and CDR2 FQNEAQ (reference sequence). The CDR3 consists of 12 residues. V lost 2 bases to trimming and J lost 8 bases, with 7 bases between them. CDR3 nucleotides: TGTGCCAGCAGCTTATCAGAATATGAGCAGTTCTTC. It codes for CASSLSEYEQFF.

This sequence joins TRBV27 and TRBJ2-7; TRBD2 matches at 9 bases. After removal of 5 bases from V and 0 bases from J, the junction contained 5 bases not matched to a gene. This CDR3 comprises 15 residues. Germline-derived CDR1 and CDR2 are MNHEY and SMNVEV (reference sequence). The CDR3: CASSKPGLASYEQYF. CDR3 sequence (DNA): TGTGCCAGCAGTAAACCGGGACTAGCCTCCTACGAGCAGTACTTC.

In this sample, this clonotype turned up many times. The CDR3 loop is CASSLWGGQSYGYTF. The CDR3, as DNA: TGTGCCAGCAGTTTATGGGGGGGACAAAGCTATGGCTACACCTTC. J is TRBJ1-2 and V is TRBV28; maybe TRBD1 (6 bases). The CDR3 runs 15 residues. The germline V and J ends were trimmed by 0 bases and 4 bases, with 12 bases remaining between them. Per the germline V gene, CDR1 is MDHEN and CDR2 is SYDVKM.

In this sample, this clonotype turned up a few times. The chain is built from TRBV10-3 and TRBJ2-1; D not certain. The CDR3 spans 12 residues. The germline V gene has CDR1 ENHRY and CDR2 SYGVKD. Trimming took 8 bases from V and 4 from J, leaving 9 bases between them. CDR3 coding DNA: TGTGCCATCCGGGCCAATTACAATGAGCAGTTCTTC. It is translated as CAIRANYNEQFF.

Concerning this clonotype: A single base separates this from a much larger clone, so it may be a read error. The chain has TRBV20-1 and TRBJ2-3; the D is unclear. The length of the CDR3 is 13 residues. Germline CDR1 reads DFQATT; CDR2 reads SNEGSKA (reference sequence). Between the trimmed V and J ends, which lost 5 bases and 5 bases, there was a span of 14 bases. The CDR3 region has the DNA TGCAGTGCTTATAGCAGGATGGAAGATACGCAGTATTTT. Residues: CSAYSRMEDTQYF.

This clonotype was detected ten times or more. The rearrangement uses TRBV12-3 or TRBV12-4 and TRBJ2-3; no clear D. This CDR3 has 13 residues. Trimming took 7 bases from V and 3 from J, leaving 11 bases between them. CDR3 sequence reads: CASTMTGTDTQYF. In DNA form, the CDR3 reads TGTGCCAGCACCATGACCGGGACAGATACGCAGTATTTT.

This clonotype was seen a handful of times. The V gene is TRBV7-9, the J gene TRBJ2-7; TRBD2 aligns across 15 bases. The CDR3 is 18 amino acids. Per the germline V gene, CDR1 is SEHNR and CDR2 is FQNEAQ (reference sequence). Trimming at V came to 2 bases and at J to 3 bases, leaving 8 bases not matched to a gene. The CDR3 sequence: CASSLTTGTSGRYYEQYF. CDR3 DNA sequence: TGTGCCAGCAGCTTAACGACGGGGACTAGCGGGAGGTACTACGAGCAGTACTTC.

In this sample, this clonotype turned up a few times. The chain is built from TRBV10-2 and TRBJ1-5; TRBD1 aligns across 8 bases. From germline, CDR1 is WSHSY and CDR2 SAAADI. The CDR3 length is 14 residues. Trimming at V came to 9 bases and at J to 5 bases, leaving 9 bases not matched to a gene. The CDR3: CASSPRTGYQPQHF. The CDR3 region has the DNA TGCGCCAGTTCCCCGAGGACAGGGTATCAGCCCCAGCATTTT.

The table lists this clonotype with a few counts. V is TRBV9 and J is TRBJ2-3, with 8 bases matching TRBD2. Germline V CDR1 and CDR2: SGDLS, YYNGEE. This CDR3 comprises 18 residues. V was clipped by 0 bases and J by 0 bases; unmatched bases: 9. As DNA, the CDR3 is TGTGCCAGCAGCGTAGGGACTAGCCCAGTGACTAGCACAGATACGCAGTATTTT. It translates to CASSVGTSPVTSTDTQYF.

This clonotype was recorded a few times. The rearrangement links TRBV6-1 to TRBJ1-1, with a possible D match to TRBD1 (5 bases). This CDR3 has 14 residues. Deletions cut 2 bases from V and 5 bases from J, with 12 bases between. Germline values: CDR1 MNHNS, CDR2 SASEGT. The chain's CDR3 is CASSENWGHTEAFF. The CDR3 DNA is TGTGCCAGCAGTGAAAACTGGGGCCATACTGAAGCTTTCTTT.

This clonotype was detected ten times or more. This rearrangement joins TRBV7-2 to TRBJ2-7; 13 bases agree with TRBD2. Germline V lookup: CDR1 SGHTA, CDR2 FQGNSA. The CDR3 runs to 14 residues. J lost 6 bases, V lost 4 bases, and 3 bases had no gene match. CDR3 bases: TGTGCCAGCAGCTCCCGGACTAGCGGGGGCGAGCAGTACTTC. Protein sequence: CASSSRTSGGEQYF.

This clonotype was seen a few times. The V call is TRBV27, the J call TRBJ1-1, with D uncertain. Per the germline V gene, CDR1 is MNHEY and CDR2 is SMNVEV (reference sequence). Trimming shortened V by 3 bases and J by 0 bases, and 14 bases separated the two germline ends. CDR3 length equals 16 residues. CDR3 in amino acids: CASSLYGGLMNTEAFF. The CDR3 DNA reads as TGTGCCAGCAGTTTGTATGGCGGGTTAATGAACACTGAAGCTTTCTTT.

In its sample, this clonotype was seen a few times. CDR3 region: CAISDVNSPLHF. In nucleotides, the CDR3 is TGTGCCATCAGTGACGTGAATTCACCCCTCCACTTT. The rearrangement joins TRBV10-3 to TRBJ1-6; D is ambiguous. The germline V gene encodes CDR1 ENHRY and CDR2 SYGVKD. The CDR3 consists of 12 residues. With 3 bases removed from V and 7 bases from J, the gap between germline ends came to 4 bases.

This clonotype was recorded many times. The chain employs TRBV28 and TRBJ1-2; D might be TRBD1 (5 bases). The germline CDR1 and CDR2 sequences are MDHEN and SYDVKM. The CDR3 totals 12 residues. Trimming cost V 1 base and J 7 bases, with 7 bases left between them. The CDR3 loop reads CASSLSGSGYTF. Here the CDR3 DNA reads TGTGCCAGCAGTTTATCAGGGAGTGGCTACACCTTC.

In its sample, this clonotype was seen a few times. The genes are TRBV9 and TRBJ2-1; 10 bases line up with TRBD2. The J segment lost 10 bases and the V segment lost 4 bases, leaving 5 bases of the junction unmatched. Germline CDR1 SGDLS, CDR2 YYNGEE. This CDR3 comprises 13 residues. Written as DNA, the CDR3 is TGTGCCAGCAGCTCCTCTAGCGGGAGAGAGCAGTTCTTC. This codes for CASSSSSGREQFF.

The chain is built from TRBV5-1 and TRBJ2-2; 11 bases are shared with TRBD2. The germline V gene encodes CDR1 SGHRS and CDR2 YFSETQ. V lost 5 bases and J lost 0; bases outside the gene matches: 6. The CDR3 covers 17 residues. CDR3 in DNA: TGCGCCAGCAGATCGGGACTAGCGGTCGCGAACACCGGGGAGCTGTTTTTT. It codes for CASRSGLAVANTGELFF.